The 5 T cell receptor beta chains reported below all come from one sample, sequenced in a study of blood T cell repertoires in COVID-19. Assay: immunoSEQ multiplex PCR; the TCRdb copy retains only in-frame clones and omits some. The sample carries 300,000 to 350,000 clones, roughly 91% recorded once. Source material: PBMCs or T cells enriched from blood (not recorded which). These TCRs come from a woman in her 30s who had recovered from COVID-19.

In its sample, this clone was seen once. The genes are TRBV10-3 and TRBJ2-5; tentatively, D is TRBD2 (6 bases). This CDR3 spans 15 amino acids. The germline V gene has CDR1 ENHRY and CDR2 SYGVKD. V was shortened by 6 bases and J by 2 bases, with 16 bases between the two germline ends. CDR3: CAIRGQGGGQETQYF. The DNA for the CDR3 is TGTGCCATCAGAGGGCAGGGTGGGGGGCAAGAGACCCAGTACTTC.

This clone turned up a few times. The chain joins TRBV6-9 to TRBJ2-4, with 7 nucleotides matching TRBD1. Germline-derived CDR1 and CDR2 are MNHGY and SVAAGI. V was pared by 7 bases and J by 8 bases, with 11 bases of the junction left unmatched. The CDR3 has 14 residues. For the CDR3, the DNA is TGTGCCAGCACCATGAGGGGGCCTGGGGACATTCAGTACTTC. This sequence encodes CASTMRGPGDIQYF.

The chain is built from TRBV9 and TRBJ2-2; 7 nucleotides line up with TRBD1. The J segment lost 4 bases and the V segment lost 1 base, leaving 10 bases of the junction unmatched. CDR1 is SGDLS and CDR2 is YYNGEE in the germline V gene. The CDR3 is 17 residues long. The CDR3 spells CASSVLTGQVSTGELFF. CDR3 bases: TGTGCCAGCAGCGTATTAACCGGACAGGTTTCCACCGGGGAGCTGTTTTTT.

The CDR3 here is CAVHGGPDYGYTF. For the CDR3, the DNA is TGTGCCGTCCACGGGGGGCCGGACTATGGCTACACCTTC. The chain carries TRBV7-9 and TRBJ1-2, with a possible D match to TRBD1 (6 bases). The CDR3 has 13 residues. V lost 11 bases, J lost 3 bases, and 16 bases lay in between. Germline CDR1 reads SEHNR; CDR2 reads FQNEAQ (reference sequence).

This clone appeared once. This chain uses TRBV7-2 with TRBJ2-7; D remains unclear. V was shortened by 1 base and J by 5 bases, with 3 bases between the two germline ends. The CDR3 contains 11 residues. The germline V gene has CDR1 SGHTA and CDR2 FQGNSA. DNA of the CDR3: TGTGCCAGCAGCTTAGGTAACGAGCAGTACTTC. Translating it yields CASSLGNEQYF.